Listed here are 20 T cell receptor beta chains from one sample, sequenced in a study of OX40 agonist ivuxolimab in advanced cancers. Library creation used the immunoSEQ multiplex PCR assay. TCRdb obtained this table from immuneACCESS and retained in-frame rearrangements with V and J assigned. These tables miss some clones; where compared with another copy, unresolved V genes account for less than half of the shortfall, and the remainder is unexplained. The sample contains roughly 70,000 clones, about nine tenths of them found a single time. The ten biggest clones cover about 0.31% of the sample. Sequencing used CD4+ or CD8+ T cells sorted from blood, obtained in a trial of the OX40 agonist ivuxolimab. All receptors derive from an adult with an advanced solid tumor such as melanoma, head and neck, liver or kidney cancer.

The chain employs TRBV7-2 and TRBJ2-7, with TRBD2 as a possible D gene (6 bases). The CDR3 is 18 residues long. CDR1 and CDR2 from the germline V gene are SGHTA and FQGNSA. Trimming removed 5 bases from V and 5 bases from J, with 28 bases in between. In DNA, the CDR3 is TGTGCCAGCAGCCCTCGGGGGAAAAGGGTTGGGACCTTGAACGAGCAGTACTTC. This translates into CASSPRGKRVGTLNEQYF.

The genes are TRBV6-1 and TRBJ1-5, with D maybe TRBD1 (5 bases). Between the trimmed V and J ends, which lost 3 bases and 2 bases, there was a span of 14 bases. CDR1 is MNHNS and CDR2 is SASEGT in the germline V gene. The CDR3 loop spans 16 amino acids. As DNA, the CDR3 is TGTGCCAGCAGTGATTTCGGGGGGATCGGCAATCAGCCCCAGCATTTT. Translating gives CASSDFGGIGNQPQHF.

The chain combines TRBV5-1 with TRBJ2-7, with 9 nucleotides matching TRBD2. V was pared by 0 bases and J by 3 bases, with 10 bases of the junction left unmatched. CDR3 length: 17 amino acids. Germline CDR1 and CDR2: SGHRS and YFSETQ. The CDR3 coding sequence is TGCGCCAGCAGCTTGGGTATTTTGGTAGCGGGAGTCTACGAGCAGTACTTC. Translation: CASSLGILVAGVYEQYF.

In this sample, this clone turned up once. The chain recombines TRBV28 with TRBJ2-3; 7 bases line up with TRBD2. J was trimmed by 9 bases and V by 10 bases; bases with no gene match: 4. Germline V CDR1 and CDR2: MDHEN, SYDVKM. This CDR3 region has 10 residues. The CDR3 nucleotides are TGTGCCACCCGGCGGGGGACGCAGTATTTT. Its protein product is CATRRGTQYF.

The chain recombines TRBV11-3 with TRBJ2-3; maybe TRBD1 (6 bases). V lost 0 bases, J lost 2 bases, and 9 bases lay in between. The CDR3 is 15 amino acids. Germline lookup yields CDR1 SGHNT and CDR2 YENEEA. The CDR3: CASSLDRTATDTQYF. Written as DNA, the CDR3 is TGTGCCAGCAGCTTAGATCGGACAGCCACAGATACGCAGTATTTT.

In its sample, this clone was seen once. The chain recombines TRBV4-1 with TRBJ2-2, with TRBD1 matching over 11 bases. The CDR3 runs 19 residues. CDR1 MGHRA and CDR2 YSYEKL come from the germline V gene. V dropped 0 bases and J dropped 7; count of bases not matched to a gene: 13. Here the CDR3 DNA reads TGCGCCAGCAGCCAAGAAAGAAGTGCTGGACAGGGGGCGGTCGGGGAGCTGTTTTTT. Translating it yields CASSQERSAGQGAVGELFF.

The chain uses TRBV2 and TRBJ2-1; tentative D call: TRBD1 (5 bases). There are 18 residues in the CDR3. Germline V gives CDR1 SNHLY, CDR2 FYNNEI. V was trimmed by 0 bases and J by 0 bases, leaving 15 bases between them. The CDR3 region is CASSEALHRRGSYNEQFF. In DNA form, the CDR3 reads TGTGCCAGCAGTGAAGCGCTTCACAGGAGAGGCTCCTACAATGAGCAGTTCTTC.

The CDR3: CASSSEGQRNQPQHF. The CDR3 DNA follows: TGTGCCAGCAGCTCCGAGGGACAGCGCAATCAGCCCCAGCATTTT. This sequence joins TRBV11-2 and TRBJ1-5, with 7 bases matching TRBD1. The CDR3 has 15 amino acids. The J segment lost 2 bases and the V segment lost 4 bases, leaving 5 bases of the junction unmatched. Germline V lookup: CDR1 SGHAT, CDR2 FQNNGV.

The V call is TRBV7-9, the J call TRBJ2-5; D is unclear. The V gene's germline CDR1 is SEHNR and CDR2 FQNEAQ (reference sequence). This CDR3 has 14 residues. The V end lost 5 bases, the J end lost 2 bases, and 12 bases lay between the germline ends. CDR3 region: CASSLRGLQETQYF. DNA of the CDR3: TGTGCCAGCAGCCTACGAGGATTACAAGAGACCCAGTACTTC.

The chain uses TRBV25-1 and TRBJ2-7, with D unclear. From germline, CDR1 is MGHDK and CDR2 SYGVNS. This CDR3 spans 12 amino acids. Trimming stripped 1 base from V and 2 bases from J, with 3 bases between. This CDR3 is CASSEWTYEQYF. CDR3 DNA sequence: TGTGCCAGCAGTGAATGGACCTACGAGCAGTACTTC.

The V and J genes are TRBV19 and TRBJ2-7; perhaps TRBD2 as D (6 bases). This CDR3 has 14 amino acids. The V end was cut by 3 bases, the J end by 0 bases, with 9 bases between. The germline CDR1 and CDR2 sequences are LNHDA and SQIVND (reference sequence). CDR3: CASSIGRSSYEQYF. For the CDR3, the DNA is TGTGCCAGTAGTATCGGGAGAAGCTCCTACGAGCAGTACTTC.

This rearrangement joins TRBV4-2 to TRBJ2-3, with TRBD2 matching 9 bases. This CDR3 spans 18 amino acids. V dropped 1 base and J dropped 2; count of bases not matched to a gene: 10. Germline V gives CDR1 LGHNA, CDR2 YNFKEQ. Written as DNA, the CDR3 is TGTGCCAGCAGCCAAGTTGTGGCGGGAGGGCTCCCCACAGATACGCAGTATTTT. Its translation: CASSQVVAGGLPTDTQYF.

The V and J genes are TRBV5-1 and TRBJ2-7; no reliable D call. Germline values: CDR1 SGHRS, CDR2 YFSETQ. There are 13 residues in the CDR3. V lost 4 bases and J lost 3, with 11 bases in between. CDR3 amino acids: CASSPQLLYEQYF. The CDR3 DNA follows: TGCGCCAGCAGCCCTCAGCTGCTCTACGAGCAGTACTTC.

The DNA for the CDR3 is TGTGCCAGCAGGGCCCCCCTAGCGGAGCAGTACTTC. It codes for CASRAPLAEQYF. The V gene is TRBV28, the J gene TRBJ2-7; a possible D gene is TRBD2 (6 bases). Trimming pared 6 bases from V and 7 bases from J, leaving 13 bases between. Per the germline V gene, CDR1 is MDHEN and CDR2 is SYDVKM. The CDR3 is 12 amino acids. The full variable domain, its missing parts supplied by reference TRBV28 and TRBJ2-7, is DVKVTQSSRYLVKRTGEKVFLECVQDMDHENMFWYRQDPGLGLRLIYFSYDVKMKEKGDIPEGYSVSREKKERFSLILESASTNQTSMYLCASRAPLAEQYFGPGTRLTVT.

Regarding this clone: The same CDR3 arises from other DNA sequences in this sample as well. The V and J genes are TRBV19 and TRBJ1-5, with D maybe TRBD1 (5 bases). Trimming took off 3 bases at V and 4 bases at J, with 13 bases between the two ends. Germline V gene data show CDR1 as LNHDA and CDR2 as SQIVND (reference sequence). The CDR3 is 15 amino acids. The CDR3 region is CASSMGGGGNQPQHF. DNA for the CDR3: TGTGCCAGTAGTATGGGGGGTGGTGGGAATCAGCCCCAGCATTTT.

This sequence joins TRBV6-1 and TRBJ2-7, with no clear D. Germline CDR1 and CDR2: MNHNS and SASEGT. V lost 4 bases, J lost 6 bases, and 10 bases lay in between. The CDR3 consists of 12 residues. Here the CDR3 DNA reads TGTGCCAGCAGTGCTGACTCCACCGAGCAGTACTTC. Its protein is CASSADSTEQYF.

The rearrangement links TRBV9 to TRBJ2-5; D not certain. The V end lost 0 bases, the J end lost 5 bases, and 8 bases lay between the germline ends. Germline values: CDR1 SGDLS, CDR2 YYNGEE. CDR3 length: 13 amino acids. In DNA, the CDR3 is TGTGCCAGCAGCGTAGGCCCTGGGGAGACCCAGTACTTC. Translating gives CASSVGPGETQYF.

The chain employs TRBV5-1 and TRBJ1-1, with D uncertain. CDR1 and CDR2 from the germline V gene are SGHRS and YFSETQ. This CDR3 spans 14 amino acids. V dropped 2 bases and J dropped 0 bases, with 8 bases sitting between them. The CDR3 spells CASSFGPMNTEAFF. Here the CDR3 DNA reads TGCGCCAGCAGCTTTGGGCCGATGAACACTGAAGCTTTCTTT.

The chain's CDR3 is CASSLAGASTQYF. The CDR3 DNA is TGCGCCAGCAGCTTGGCCGGGGCGTCAACCCAGTACTTC. The V gene is TRBV5-1, the J gene TRBJ2-5, with D perhaps given as TRBD1 or TRBD2 (5 bases each). Trimming stripped 0 bases from V and 8 bases from J, with 11 bases between. There are 13 residues in the CDR3. Per germline, CDR1 SGHRS and CDR2 YFSETQ. The whole variable domain, remainder taken from reference TRBV5-1 and TRBJ2-5, is KAGVTQTPRYLIKTRGQQVTLSCSPISGHRSVSWYQQTPGQGLQFLFEYFSETQRNKGNFPGRFSGRQFSNSRSEMNVSTLELGDSALYLCASSLAGASTQYFGPGTRLLVL.

The genes are TRBV27 and TRBJ2-7; D is ambiguous. The CDR3 has 11 amino acids. The V end lost 6 bases, the J end lost 5 bases, and 8 bases lay between the germline ends. Germline values: CDR1 MNHEY, CDR2 SMNVEV (reference sequence). CDR3 protein: CASSRANEQYF. As DNA, the CDR3 is TGTGCCAGCAGCCGCGCTAACGAGCAGTACTTC.